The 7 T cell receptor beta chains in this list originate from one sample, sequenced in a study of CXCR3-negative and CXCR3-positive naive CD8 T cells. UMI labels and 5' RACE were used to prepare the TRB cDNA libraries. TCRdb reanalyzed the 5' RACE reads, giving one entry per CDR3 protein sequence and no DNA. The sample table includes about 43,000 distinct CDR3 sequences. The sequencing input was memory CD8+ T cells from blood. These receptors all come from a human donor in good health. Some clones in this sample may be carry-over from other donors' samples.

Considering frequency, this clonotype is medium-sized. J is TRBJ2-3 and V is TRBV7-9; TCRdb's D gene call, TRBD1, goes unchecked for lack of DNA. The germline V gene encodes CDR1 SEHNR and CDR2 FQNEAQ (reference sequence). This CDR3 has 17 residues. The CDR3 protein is CASSFPGTQMDTDTQYF.

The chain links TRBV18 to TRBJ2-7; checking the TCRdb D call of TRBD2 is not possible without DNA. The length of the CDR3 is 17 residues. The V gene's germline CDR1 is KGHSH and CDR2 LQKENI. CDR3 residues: CASSPLLAGGLSYEQYF. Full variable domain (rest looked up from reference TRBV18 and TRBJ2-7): NAGVMQNPRHLVRRRGQEARLRCSPMKGHSHVYWYRQLPEEGLKFMVYLQKENIIDESGMPKERFSAEFPKEGPSILRIQQVVRGDSAAYFCASSPLLAGGLSYEQYFGPGTRLTVT.

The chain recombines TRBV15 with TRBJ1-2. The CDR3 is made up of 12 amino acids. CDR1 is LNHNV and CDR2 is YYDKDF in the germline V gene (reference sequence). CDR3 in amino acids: CATSAGGYGYTF.

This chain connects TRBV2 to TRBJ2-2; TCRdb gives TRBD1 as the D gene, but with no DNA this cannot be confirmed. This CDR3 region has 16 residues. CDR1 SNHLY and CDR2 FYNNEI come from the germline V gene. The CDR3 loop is CASSRIFDSGVGELFF.

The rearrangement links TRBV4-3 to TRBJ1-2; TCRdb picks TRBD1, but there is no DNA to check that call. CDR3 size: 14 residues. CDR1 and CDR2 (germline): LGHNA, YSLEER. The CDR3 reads CASSQVHTGKVYTF.

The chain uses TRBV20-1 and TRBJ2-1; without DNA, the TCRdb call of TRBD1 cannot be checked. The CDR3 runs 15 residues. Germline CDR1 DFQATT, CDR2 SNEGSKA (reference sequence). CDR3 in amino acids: CSAPEAGRSYNEQFF.

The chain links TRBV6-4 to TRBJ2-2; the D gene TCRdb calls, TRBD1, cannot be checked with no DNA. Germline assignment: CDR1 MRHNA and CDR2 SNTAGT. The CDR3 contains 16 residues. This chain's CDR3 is CASSDKQGIHTGELFF.